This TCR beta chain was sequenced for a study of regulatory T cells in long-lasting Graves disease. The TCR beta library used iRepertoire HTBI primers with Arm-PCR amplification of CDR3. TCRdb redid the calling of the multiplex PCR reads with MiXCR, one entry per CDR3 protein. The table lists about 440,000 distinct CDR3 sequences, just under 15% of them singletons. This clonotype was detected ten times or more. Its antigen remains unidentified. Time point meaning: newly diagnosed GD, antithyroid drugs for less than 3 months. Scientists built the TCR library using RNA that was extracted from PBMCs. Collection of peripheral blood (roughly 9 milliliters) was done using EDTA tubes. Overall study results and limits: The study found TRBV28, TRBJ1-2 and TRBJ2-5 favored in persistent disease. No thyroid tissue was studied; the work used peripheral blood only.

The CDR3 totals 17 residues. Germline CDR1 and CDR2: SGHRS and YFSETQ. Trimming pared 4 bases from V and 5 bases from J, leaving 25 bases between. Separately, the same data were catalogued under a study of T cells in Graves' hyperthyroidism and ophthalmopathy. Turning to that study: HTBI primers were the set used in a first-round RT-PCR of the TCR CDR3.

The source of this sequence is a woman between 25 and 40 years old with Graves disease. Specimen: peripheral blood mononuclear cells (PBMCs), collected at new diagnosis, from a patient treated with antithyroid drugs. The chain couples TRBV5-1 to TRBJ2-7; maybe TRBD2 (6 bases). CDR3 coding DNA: TGCGCCAGCAGCCGACCTTATAGGGAGGATGGAGGTCACGAGCAGTACTTC. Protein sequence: CASSRPYREDGGHEQYF.